This TCR beta chain was documented in a study of T cells in Graves' hyperthyroidism and ophthalmopathy. Findings of the study overall: Within blood appeared most thyroid clonotypes that had expanded above 0.001.

Criteria for exclusion of patients were uncontrolled infection, other autoimmune disease, pregnancy or lactation. There were TCR beta CDR3 regions amplified from RNA transcripts. A first-round RT-PCR of the TCR CDR3 used the HTBI primer set. One entry per CDR3 protein, called by TCRdb with MiXCR from the multiplex PCR reads. This repertoire shows over 450,000 distinct CDR3 sequences, approximately 17% found once; its top ten account for 15% to 20%. CDR1 and CDR2 from the germline V gene are SGDLS and YYNGEE. V lost 0 bases, J lost 4 bases, and 12 bases stayed unmatched. The CDR3 loop spans 19 amino acids. Remarks on this clonotype: The antigen is unknown.

Input material: blood. The clonotype was recovered from a young woman with Graves' ophthalmopathy. This chain uses TRBV9 with TRBJ2-1, with 11 positions matching TRBD2. CDR3 loop: CASSVAPPPTSGGYNEQFF. The CDR3 DNA reads as TGTGCCAGCAGCGTAGCCCCACCCCCCACTAGCGGGGGTTACAATGAGCAGTTCTTC.